This T cell receptor (beta chain) was documented in a study of CD8 T cells in ankylosing spondylitis. Study-wide results and caveats: Clones linked to disease were reported to show significant enrichment in matched ankylosing spondylitis synovial fluid. Disease-linked clones proved CD8+ and comparatively uncommon in peripheral blood. The study identified a TCR beta motif of under ten highly homologous variants that appeared characteristic of ankylosing spondylitis blood. Earlier reports found some motif variants in synovial fluid and blood in reactive arthritis.

This clonotype was found a few times. As yet, its antigen is unknown. A quantitative 5'-RACE method, one with molecular barcodes, was used to make TCR beta libraries. In TCRdb, the 5' RACE reads were re-called with MiXCR into one record per CDR3 protein. The sample carries a few hundred thousand distinct CDR3 sequences, 20% to 25% recorded once. Trimming took off 2 bases at V and 3 bases at J, with 10 bases between the two ends. Per germline, CDR1 SGHRS and CDR2 YFSETQ. The CDR3 length is 14 residues. This receptor was taken from a male donor with ankylosing spondylitis. The sequenced material came from blood, either unsorted or a sorted T cell fraction (not recorded which). The rearrangement uses TRBV5-1 and TRBJ2-3; weak D call: TRBD2 (6 bases). The CDR3 protein is CASSLRRVTDTQYF. CDR3 in DNA: TGCGCCAGCAGCTTACGGAGGGTTACAGATACGCAGTATTTT.